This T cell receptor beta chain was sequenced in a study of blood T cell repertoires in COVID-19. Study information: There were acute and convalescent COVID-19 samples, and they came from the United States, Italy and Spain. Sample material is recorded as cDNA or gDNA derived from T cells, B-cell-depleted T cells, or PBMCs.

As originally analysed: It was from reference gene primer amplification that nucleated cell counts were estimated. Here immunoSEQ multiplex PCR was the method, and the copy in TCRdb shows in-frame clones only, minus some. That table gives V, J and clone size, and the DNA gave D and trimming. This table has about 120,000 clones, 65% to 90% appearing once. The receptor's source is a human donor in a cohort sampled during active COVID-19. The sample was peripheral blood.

CDR3 DNA sequence: TGTGCCAGCAGTTACTCGGCGGATAATAGCAATCAGCCCCAGCATTTT. This codes for CASSYSADNSNQPQHF. The chain combines TRBV6-6 with TRBJ1-5; D uncertain. Trimming removed 0 bases at V and 0 bases at J, with 9 bases between. Germline V lookup: CDR1 MNHNY, CDR2 SVGAGI (reference sequence). The CDR3 is made up of 16 amino acids.